This passage covers 14 T cell receptor beta chains from one sample sequenced in a study of blood T cell repertoires in COVID-19. Generated by immunoSEQ multiplex PCR, the TCRdb table keeps only in-frame clones and is missing some. The sample carries 95,000 to 150,000 clones, just over 85% recorded once. Material for sequencing was peripheral blood. These receptors were obtained from a man aged 40-49 years with acute or convalescent COVID-19.

The V call is TRBV30, the J call TRBJ2-5; D possibly corresponds to TRBD2 (6 bases). CDR1 is GTSNPN, CDR2 SVGIG, per germline (reference sequence). CDR3 size: 13 residues. Trimming removed 2 bases from V and 1 base from J, with 8 bases in between. CDR3 amino acids: CAWSRGSQETQYF. The CDR3 region has the DNA TGTGCCTGGAGTCGGGGGTCCCAAGAGACCCAGTACTTC.

This clone was observed once. The V gene is TRBV29-1, the J gene TRBJ2-7; possible D gene TRBD2, 7 bases. The CDR3 is 13 amino acids. Germline values: CDR1 SQVTM, CDR2 ANQGSEA. Trimming removed 5 bases from V and 2 bases from J, with 13 bases in between. Written as DNA, the CDR3 is TGCAGCGTTCAGGCGGGGGCGACCTACGAGCAGTACTTC. This sequence encodes CSVQAGATYEQYF.

The chain is built from TRBV19 and TRBJ1-1; D is unresolved. There are 13 residues in the CDR3. From germline, CDR1 is LNHDA and CDR2 SQIVND (reference sequence). Trimming pared 6 bases from V and 0 bases from J, leaving 8 bases between. The CDR3 reads CASSTTMNTEAFF. The CDR3 DNA reads as TGTGCCAGTAGCACCACAATGAACACTGAAGCTTTCTTT.

In this sample, this clone turned up once. The genes are TRBV5-5 and TRBJ1-1, with 7 bases lining up with TRBD1. Trimming removed 4 bases from V and 8 bases from J; junction bases left unmatched: 8. CDR3 size: 13 residues. Germline V gene lookup returns CDR1 SGHKS and CDR2 YYEKEE (reference sequence). CDR3 sequence reads: CASSRTGQFEAFF. Written as DNA, the CDR3 is TGTGCCAGCAGCCGAACGGGACAGTTCGAAGCTTTCTTT.

The genes are TRBV29-1 and TRBJ1-1; 9 nucleotides align to TRBD1. V lost 5 bases to trimming and J lost 0 bases; unmatched junction nucleotides: 7. CDR1 is SQVTM, CDR2 ANQGSEA, per germline. This CDR3 contains 15 residues. CDR3 sequence: CSVKTGQGLNTEAFF. CDR3 DNA sequence: TGCAGCGTTAAAACGGGACAGGGATTGAACACTGAAGCTTTCTTT.

This sequence joins TRBV7-9 and TRBJ2-7; 8 positions agree with TRBD2. From germline, CDR1 is SEHNR and CDR2 FQNEAQ (reference sequence). Germline trimming cut 5 bases from V and 5 bases from J; bases unmatched to any gene: 8. The length of the CDR3 is 14 residues. The chain's CDR3 is CASSPGHSGDEQYF. CDR3 DNA sequence: TGTGCCAGCAGCCCCGGACATAGCGGGGACGAGCAGTACTTC.

The count of this clone is one. This chain links TRBV7-6 with TRBJ2-1; 9 positions match TRBD2. The CDR3 has 14 residues. CDR1 is SGHVS and CDR2 is FNYEAQ in the germline V gene. V dropped 8 bases and J dropped 8; count of bases not matched to a gene: 10. Here the CDR3 DNA reads TGTGCCAGCGCCCTAGCGGGGACCCTACATGAGCAGTTCTTC. It codes for CASALAGTLHEQFF.

The genes are TRBV7-9 and TRBJ2-3, with 12 bases lining up with TRBD1. Germline trimming cut 4 bases from V and 5 bases from J; bases unmatched to any gene: 4. From germline, CDR1 is SEHNR and CDR2 FQNEAQ (reference sequence). CDR3 length: 15 amino acids. In DNA form, the CDR3 reads TGTGCCAGCAGCTGGGGGACAGGGGGCATAGATACGCAGTATTTT. This gives the protein CASSWGTGGIDTQYF.

The chain recombines TRBV2 with TRBJ1-3; 10 nucleotides line up with TRBD1. CDR3 length: 15 amino acids. Germline V lookup: CDR1 SNHLY, CDR2 FYNNEI. J lost 2 bases, V lost 6 bases, and 4 bases had no gene match. The CDR3 sequence: CASSRDRGAGNTIYF. CDR3 coding DNA: TGTGCCAGCAGCCGGGACAGGGGAGCTGGAAACACCATATATTTT.

This clone came up once. The V call is TRBV14, the J call TRBJ1-2; 7 nucleotides align to TRBD1. This CDR3 region has 14 residues. Germline-derived CDR1 and CDR2 are SGHDN and FVKESK. Trimming at V came to 3 bases and at J to 4 bases, leaving 5 bases not matched to a gene. In DNA, the CDR3 is TGTGCCAGCAGCCATACGGGACAGCCCTATGGCTACACCTTC. Its protein is CASSHTGQPYGYTF.

The rearrangement joins TRBV4-2 to TRBJ2-2, with 7 nucleotides matching TRBD2. The CDR3 is 17 residues long. The germline gives CDR1 LGHNA, CDR2 YNFKEQ. V lost 0 bases, J lost 1 base, and 5 bases stayed unmatched. CDR3 DNA: TGTGCCAGCAGCCAAGAAGGAGTAGCGGGGAACACCGGGGAGCTGTTTTTT. This gives the protein CASSQEGVAGNTGELFF.

The chain recombines TRBV7-2 with TRBJ2-5; D may be TRBD2 (5 bases). This CDR3 spans 16 amino acids. Germline CDR1 SGHTA, CDR2 FQGNSA. Trimming shortened V by 2 bases and J by 2 bases, and 15 bases separated the two germline ends. Here the CDR3 reads CASSLTHSRGQETQYF. The CDR3 DNA reads TGTGCCAGCAGCTTAACCCACAGCCGGGGACAAGAGACCCAGTACTTC.

The chain combines TRBV19 with TRBJ1-5; 10 bases agree with TRBD1. In germline, CDR1 is LNHDA, CDR2 SQIVND (reference sequence). Unmatched junction bases numbered 5, after V lost 3 bases and J lost 0 bases. The CDR3 spans 17 residues. The CDR3 coding sequence is TGTGCCAGTAGTATTGGACAGGGGGGATATAGCAATCAGCCCCAGCATTTT. Protein: CASSIGQGGYSNQPQHF.

This clone was counted a few times. The rearrangement uses TRBV3-1 (or the pseudogene TRBV3-2) and TRBJ2-1; 10 bases are a match to TRBD1. Germline V gives CDR1 LGHDT, CDR2 YNNKEL (reference sequence). The CDR3 totals 14 residues. V lost 4 bases to trimming and J lost 5 bases; unmatched junction nucleotides: 2. The CDR3 bases are TGTGCCAGCAGCCCGGGACAGGGGAACAATGAGCAGTTCTTC. The encoded protein is CASSPGQGNNEQFF.